This is a list of T cell receptor beta chains from one sample in a study of a mutant IDH1 vaccine in newly diagnosed glioma. TCRdb's copy holds only in-frame clones and misses some; the assay was immunoSEQ multiplex PCR. The sample contains 30,000 to 35,000 clones, around nine tenths of which appear only once. No cognate antigen is known for these TCRs. The specimen was PBMCs, collected from a glioma patient whose treatment included an IDH1 peptide vaccine. These receptors were collected from a woman between 40 and 55 years old with glioma. The CDR3 runs from the conserved cysteine through the conserved F or W. The D gene is left open where the match is weak. Size is stated for part of the rows, as once, few or many counts, or as a class when the clone is expanded.

size,V,D,J,DNA,CDR3
-,TRBV5-1,-,TRBJ1-1,TGCGCCAGCTTCCCCCCCACAGAACAGAGAGCTTTCTTT,CASFPPTEQRAFF
-,TRBV10-1,-,TRBJ2-7,TGCGCCAGCAGTGGATCGCGCTCACTCTACGAGCAGTACTTC,CASSGSRSLYEQYF
-,TRBV5-1,-,TRBJ2-5,TGCGCCAGCAGCTTGGGGGACTTGGAGACCCAGTACTTC,CASSLGDLETQYF
-,TRBV6-5,-,TRBJ2-1,TGTGCCAGCAGTTCAACCCCGGGACTGAGGGGGTTCTTC,CASSSTPGLRGFF
-,TRBV6-1,-,TRBJ1-2,TGTGCCAGCAGTGAAGCTGGACAGCGAGACACCTTC,CASSEAGQRDTF
few,TRBV30,-,TRBJ2-2,TGTGCCTGGACCGTTGGAGGGGGAGCGAACACCGGGGAGCTGTTTTTT,CAWTVGGGANTGELFF
-,TRBV5-4,TRBD1,TRBJ2-1,TGTGCCAGCAGCTCGGCCGGACAGGGCAATGAGCAGTTCTTC,CASSSAGQGNEQFF
-,TRBV6-5,TRBD2,TRBJ2-7,TGTGCCAGCAGTTATGGGACTAGCGGGAGCTACGAGCAGTACTTC,CASSYGTSGSYEQYF
few,TRBV7-2,TRBD2,TRBJ2-1,TGTGCCAGCAGCCGCGTCGGGACTAGCGCCAATGAGCAGTTCTTC,CASSRVGTSANEQFF
-,TRBV19,-,TRBJ2-2,TGTGCCAGTAGTCCCCTGAGACCCCGGGGCGGGGAGCTGTTTTTT,CASSPLRPRGGELFF
once,TRBV13,-,TRBJ1-4,TGTGCCAGCAGCCCAAGACGTGGGGCAAATACGCCTAATGAAAAACTGTTTTTT,CASSPRRGANTPNEKLFF
-,TRBV19,TRBD1,TRBJ2-3,TGTGCCAGTAGTCCACGGACAGGGGGCGCGGTAGATACGCAGTATTTT,CASSPRTGGAVDTQYF
-,TRBV18,-,TRBJ2-3,TGTGCCAGCTCACCACCGGGGGCCGCCGATACGCAGTATTTT,CASSPPGAADTQYF
-,TRBV2,-,TRBJ2-1,TGTGCCAGCACCGAGGGGGGGTATGAGCAGTTCTTC,CASTEGGYEQFF
-,TRBV18,TRBD2,TRBJ2-7,TGTGCCAGCTCATCGCTATCGACGGGACTAACCTACGAGCAGTACTTC,CASSSLSTGLTYEQYF
once,TRBV11-2,-,TRBJ1-2,TGTGCCAGCAGCTTGAGGCCAGGGACTAACTATGGCTACACCTTC,CASSLRPGTNYGYTF
-,TRBV4-2,-,TRBJ1-1,TGTGCCAGCAGCCAACGTCAGAGAGGACTAATAGAAGCTTTCTTT,CASSQRQRGLIEAFF
-,TRBV7-9,TRBD2,TRBJ2-3,TGTGCCAGCAGCTTAGGGTCTAGCGGGAGTAGGACAGATACGCAGTATTTT,CASSLGSSGSRTDTQYF
once,TRBV5-5,-,TRBJ1-5,TGTGCCAGCAGCTTGGCGGGGAAAGATCAGCCCCAGCATTTT,CASSLAGKDQPQHF
few,TRBV6-5,-,TRBJ2-1,TGTGCCAGCAGTTACAGGGGAGATGAGCAGTTCTTC,CASSYRGDEQFF
-,TRBV30,-,TRBJ2-1,TGTGCCTGGAGCGATGGGACGCATGGGACAAACAATGAGCAGTTCTTC,CAWSDGTHGTNNEQFF
once,TRBV19,TRBD1,TRBJ1-2,TGTGCCATCCAGACAGGGACGGTTGGCTACACCTTC,CAIQTGTVGYTF
-,TRBV5-1,TRBD1,TRBJ1-2,TGCGCCAGCAGCTTGGACAGGGGCCATGGCTACACCTTC,CASSLDRGHGYTF
-,TRBV1,-,TRBJ1-2,-,CTSSTRQGYRVGGGNGYTF
-,TRBV2,-,TRBJ1-4,TGTGCCAGCAGGGGAGGGACACAGAATGAAAAACTGTTTTTT,CASRGGTQNEKLFF
-,TRBV2,-,TRBJ1-2,TGTGCCAGTGCCCCCTCGGCCCTCCTTGGCTACACCTTC,CASAPSALLGYTF
-,TRBV6-1,TRBD1,TRBJ1-6,TGTGCCAGCAGTGAAAGGACAGGGATTAATTCACCCCTCCACTTT,CASSERTGINSPLHF
-,TRBV25-1,-,TRBJ2-7,TGTGCCAGCAGTTCCCGGGCTACCTCCTACGAGCAGTACTTC,CASSSRATSYEQYF
-,TRBV6-6,TRBD1,TRBJ1-2,TGTGCCAGCAGTTATCGACAGGGGGCGGATGGCTACACCTTC,CASSYRQGADGYTF
-,TRBV2,-,TRBJ2-3,TGTGCCAGCGGGAGCACAGATACGCAGTATTTT,CASGSTDTQYF
-,TRBV7-9,TRBD1,TRBJ1-2,TGTGCCAGCAGCACAGGGACAGCCCTTGGCTATGGCTACACCTTC,CASSTGTALGYGYTF
-,TRBV7-2,-,TRBJ1-2,TGTGCCAGCAGCTTTCCTGGCGGCTACACCTTC,CASSFPGGYTF
-,TRBV6-1,-,TRBJ1-5,TGTGCCAGCAGGACCACAGGGACGGGAAATCAGCCCCAGCATTTT,CASRTTGTGNQPQHF
-,TRBV9,TRBD1,TRBJ1-2,TGTGCCAGCAGCGTATTGGACAGGGGGGACTATGGCTACACCTTC,CASSVLDRGDYGYTF
-,TRBV19,-,TRBJ1-1,TGTGCCAGTACCTACACAGGGCCGGCCACTGAAGCTTTCTTT,CASTYTGPATEAFF
-,TRBV25-1,-,TRBJ1-5,TGTGCCAGCAGAAGGTATAGCAATCAGCCCCAGCATTTT,CASRRYSNQPQHF
-,TRBV5-5,-,TRBJ2-3,TGTGCCAGCAGGACCCTGGCAGCGAGCGTGGGCACAGATACGCAGTATTTT,CASRTLAASVGTDTQYF
-,TRBV19,TRBD2,TRBJ2-1,TGTGCCAGTAGTATAAGGACTAGCGGCAATGAGCAGTTCTTC,CASSIRTSGNEQFF
-,TRBV15,TRBD2,TRBJ2-1,TGTGCCACCAGCAGAGATTCTGTAGCGGGAGGGATTTACAATGAGCAGTTCTTC,CATSRDSVAGGIYNEQFF
-,TRBV28,TRBD1,TRBJ1-2,TGTGCCACCCGATGGGTGGACAGGGTCGATGGCTACACCTTC,CATRWVDRVDGYTF
-,TRBV6-7,TRBD1,TRBJ1-5,TGTGCCCGCCGGGACAGGGATAGCAATCAGCCCCAGCATTTT,CARRDRDSNQPQHF
-,TRBV5-4,TRBD1,TRBJ1-2,TGTGCCAGCAGCTTGGTGGGACAGGTTGGCGGCTACACCTTC,CASSLVGQVGGYTF
-,TRBV6-1,TRBD1,TRBJ1-3,TGTGCCAGCAGTAAACAGGGGGGAAACACCATATATTTT,CASSKQGGNTIYF
-,TRBV4-3,-,TRBJ1-6,TGCGCCAGCAGCCAGAGGGGGACGGTCGATAATTCACCCCTCCACTTT,CASSQRGTVDNSPLHF
-,TRBV7-8,TRBD1,TRBJ1-2,TGTGCCAGCAGCCGACAGGGGGCCTATGGCTACACCTTC,CASSRQGAYGYTF
once,TRBV6-4,-,TRBJ2-3,TGTGCCAGCAGTGACTCCCCTAGTCGTGTTACAGATACGCAGTATTTT,CASSDSPSRVTDTQYF
-,TRBV6-5,-,TRBJ2-7,TGTGCCACCAGAGCGGGGACAGGCTCCTACGAGCAGTACTTC,CATRAGTGSYEQYF
-,TRBV9,TRBD2,TRBJ2-1,TGTGCCAGCAGCGTAGGGGGGGGACTTCACAATGAGCAGTTCTTC,CASSVGGGLHNEQFF
-,TRBV7-2,-,TRBJ1-1,TGTGCCAGCAGCTTAAATGGTCCAGAAGCTTTCTTT,CASSLNGPEAFF
-,TRBV18,-,TRBJ2-3,TGTGCCAGCTCACCGGGACTGAGGGATACGCAGTATTTT,CASSPGLRDTQYF
-,TRBV14,-,TRBJ1-1,TGTGCCAGCAGACCCCGACAGAACACTGAAGCTTTCTTT,CASRPRQNTEAFF
-,TRBV4-2,-,TRBJ2-1,TGTGCCAGCAGCTACCTCAAGAGACAGGCAACGAATGAGCAGTTCTTC,CASSYLKRQATNEQFF
few,TRBV2,TRBD1,TRBJ1-1,TGTGCCATCCGGACAGGGAACACTGAAGCTTTCTTT,CAIRTGNTEAFF
-,TRBV10-3,-,TRBJ1-1,TGTGCCATCAGCGCCGGACCCCTAATGAACACTGAAGCTTTCTTT,CAISAGPLMNTEAFF
-,TRBV28,TRBD1,TRBJ2-2,TGTGCCAGCAGCCTACAGGGGGGTACCGGGGAGCTGTTTTTT,CASSLQGGTGELFF
-,TRBV28,TRBD2,TRBJ2-5,TGTGCCAGCAGTTCCCCCGGCAAGCGGGGGGGCCGGGAGACCCAGTACTTC,CASSSPGKRGGRETQYF
-,TRBV4-1,-,TRBJ2-1,TGCGCCAGCAGCCAAGATCCCAGGAAGGGTTTCTACAATGAGCAGTTCTTC,CASSQDPRKGFYNEQFF